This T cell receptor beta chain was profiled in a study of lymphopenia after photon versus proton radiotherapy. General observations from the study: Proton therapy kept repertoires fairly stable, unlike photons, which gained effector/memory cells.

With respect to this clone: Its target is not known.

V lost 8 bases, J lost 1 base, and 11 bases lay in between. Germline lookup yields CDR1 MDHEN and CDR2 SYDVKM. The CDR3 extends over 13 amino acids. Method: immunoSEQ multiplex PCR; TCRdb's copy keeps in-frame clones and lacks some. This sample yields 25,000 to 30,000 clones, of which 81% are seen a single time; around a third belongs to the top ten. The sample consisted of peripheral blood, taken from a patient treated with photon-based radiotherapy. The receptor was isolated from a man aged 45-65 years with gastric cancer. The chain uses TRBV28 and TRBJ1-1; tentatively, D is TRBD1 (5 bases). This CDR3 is CASGHIPNTEAFF. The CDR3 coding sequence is TGTGCCAGCGGACATATCCCGAACACTGAAGCTTTCTTT.